Only one count was recorded for the clone carrying this T cell receptor (beta chain). What it binds is not known. A junction end diverges from the germline sequence, so it may reflect a read error. Other DNA sequences in the same sample also yield this CDR3. This CDR3 contains 18 residues. Germline values: CDR1 SGHDT, CDR2 YYEEEE. The assay was immunoSEQ multiplex PCR, and TCRdb's table has in-frame clones only and misses some. The sample lists about 140,000 clones, 80% to 95% seen once, with more than 1.5% in the top ten. The data were obtained in a study of CD4+ T cells in melanoma. Findings and caveats of the study: Neoantigen-specific CD4+ T cells in melanoma reportedly had diverse differentiation states. CD8+ T cell, macrophage and B cell function reportedly correlated with neoantigen-specific CD4+ T cells.

This TCR derives from a human donor with melanoma. The gene calls are TRBV5-6 and TRBJ1-6; 9 bases align to TRBD1. DNA of the CDR3: TGTGCCAGTAGCTTACATGGTGGTTTTGTGACAGGGGGGACACCCCTCCACTTT. It translates to CASSLHGGFVTGGTPLHF.